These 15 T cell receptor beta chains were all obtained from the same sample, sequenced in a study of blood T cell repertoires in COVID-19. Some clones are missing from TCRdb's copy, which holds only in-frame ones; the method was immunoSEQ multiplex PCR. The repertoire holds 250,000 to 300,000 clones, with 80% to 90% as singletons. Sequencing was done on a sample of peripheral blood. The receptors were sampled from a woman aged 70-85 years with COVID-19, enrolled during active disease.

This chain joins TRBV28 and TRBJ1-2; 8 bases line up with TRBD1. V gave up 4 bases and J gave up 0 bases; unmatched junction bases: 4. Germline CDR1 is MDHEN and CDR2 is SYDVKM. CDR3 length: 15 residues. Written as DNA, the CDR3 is TGTGCCAGCAGTTCCGGACAGGGCTCTAACTATGGCTACACCTTC. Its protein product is CASSSGQGSNYGYTF.

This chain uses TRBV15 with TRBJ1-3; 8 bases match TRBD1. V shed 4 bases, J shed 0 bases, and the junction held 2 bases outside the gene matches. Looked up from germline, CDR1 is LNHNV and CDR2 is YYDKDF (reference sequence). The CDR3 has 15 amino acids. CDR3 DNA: TGTGCCACCAGCATCGACAGGGGCTCTGGAAACACCATATATTTT. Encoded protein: CATSIDRGSGNTIYF.

CDR3: CAWKTTSGVYNEQFF. CDR3 sequence (DNA): TGTGCCTGGAAAACGACTAGCGGGGTCTACAATGAGCAGTTCTTC. The rearrangement joins TRBV30 to TRBJ2-1, with 11 bases matching TRBD2. V lost 4 bases and J lost 3; bases outside the gene matches: 5. The CDR3 runs 15 residues. Germline V gene sequence: CDR1 GTSNPN, CDR2 SVGIG (reference sequence).

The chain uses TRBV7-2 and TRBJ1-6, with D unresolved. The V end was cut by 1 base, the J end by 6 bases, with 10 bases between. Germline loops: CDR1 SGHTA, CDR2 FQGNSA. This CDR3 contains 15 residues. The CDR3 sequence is CASSLGAPANSPLHF. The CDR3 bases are TGTGCCAGCAGCTTAGGGGCACCCGCTAATTCACCCCTCCACTTT.

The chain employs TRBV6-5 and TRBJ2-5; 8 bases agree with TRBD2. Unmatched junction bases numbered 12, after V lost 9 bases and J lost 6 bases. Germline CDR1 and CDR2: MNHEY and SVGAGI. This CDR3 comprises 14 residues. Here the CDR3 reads CASCNTGGPQTQYF. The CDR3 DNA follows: TGTGCCAGTTGTAATACGGGGGGGCCGCAGACCCAGTACTTC.

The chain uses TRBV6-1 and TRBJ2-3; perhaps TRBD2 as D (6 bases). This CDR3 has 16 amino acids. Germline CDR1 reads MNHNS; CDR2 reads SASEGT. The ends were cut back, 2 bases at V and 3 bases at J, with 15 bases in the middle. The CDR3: CASSEQAGTYTDTQYF. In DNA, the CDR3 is TGTGCCAGCAGTGAACAGGCGGGGACTTATACAGATACGCAGTATTTT.

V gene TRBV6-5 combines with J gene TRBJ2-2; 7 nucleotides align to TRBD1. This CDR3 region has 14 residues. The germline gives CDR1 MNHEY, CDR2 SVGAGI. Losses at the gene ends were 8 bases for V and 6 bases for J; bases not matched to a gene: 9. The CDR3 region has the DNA TGTGCCAGCCACATGACAGGGCAGGCCGGGGAGCTGTTTTTT. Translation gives CASHMTGQAGELFF.

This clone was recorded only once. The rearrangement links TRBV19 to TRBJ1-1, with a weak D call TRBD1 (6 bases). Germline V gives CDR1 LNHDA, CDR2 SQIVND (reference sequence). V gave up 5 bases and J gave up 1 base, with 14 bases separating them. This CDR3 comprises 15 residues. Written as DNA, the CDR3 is TGTGCCAGTAGTCCGCGCGGGGGGGCGAACACTGAAGCTTTCTTT. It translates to CASSPRGGANTEAFF.

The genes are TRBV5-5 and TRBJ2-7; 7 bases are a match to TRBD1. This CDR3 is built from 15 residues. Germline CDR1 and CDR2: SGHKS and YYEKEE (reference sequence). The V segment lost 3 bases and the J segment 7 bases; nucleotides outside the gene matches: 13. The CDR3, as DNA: TGTGCCAGCAGCTCAATGACAGGACAGGCGCGGGAGCAGTACTTC. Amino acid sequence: CASSSMTGQAREQYF.

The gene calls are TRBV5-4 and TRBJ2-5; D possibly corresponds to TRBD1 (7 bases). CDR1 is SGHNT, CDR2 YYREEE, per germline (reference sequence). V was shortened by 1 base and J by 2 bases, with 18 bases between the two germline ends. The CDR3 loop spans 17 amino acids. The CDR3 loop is CASSLYRSAGQQETQYF. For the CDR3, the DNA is TGTGCCAGCAGCTTGTACCGATCTGCGGGACAGCAAGAGACCCAGTACTTC.

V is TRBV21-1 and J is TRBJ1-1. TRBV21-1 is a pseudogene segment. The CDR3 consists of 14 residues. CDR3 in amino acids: CARRAWERNTEAFF. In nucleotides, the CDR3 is TGTGCCAGGAGGGCCTGGGAGCGGAACACTGAAGCTTTCTTT.

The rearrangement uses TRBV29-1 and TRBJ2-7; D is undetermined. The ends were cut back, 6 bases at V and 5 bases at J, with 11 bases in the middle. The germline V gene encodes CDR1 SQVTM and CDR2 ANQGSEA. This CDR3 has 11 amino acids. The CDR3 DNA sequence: TGCAGCGTATTGTCCTACGACGAGCAGTACTTC. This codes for CSVLSYDEQYF.

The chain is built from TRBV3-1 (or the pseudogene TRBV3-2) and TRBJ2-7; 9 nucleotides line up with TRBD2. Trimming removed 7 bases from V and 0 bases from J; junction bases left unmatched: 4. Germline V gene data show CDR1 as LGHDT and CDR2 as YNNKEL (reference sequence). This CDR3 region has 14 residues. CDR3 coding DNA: TGTGCCAGCACTTATAGCGGGGGCTCCTACGAGCAGTACTTC. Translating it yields CASTYSGGSYEQYF.

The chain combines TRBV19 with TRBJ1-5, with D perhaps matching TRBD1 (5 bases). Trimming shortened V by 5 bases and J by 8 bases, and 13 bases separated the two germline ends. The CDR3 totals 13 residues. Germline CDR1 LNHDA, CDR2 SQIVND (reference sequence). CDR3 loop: CASSSGGWEPQHF. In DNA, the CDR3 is TGTGCCAGTAGTTCCGGGGGTTGGGAGCCCCAGCATTTT.

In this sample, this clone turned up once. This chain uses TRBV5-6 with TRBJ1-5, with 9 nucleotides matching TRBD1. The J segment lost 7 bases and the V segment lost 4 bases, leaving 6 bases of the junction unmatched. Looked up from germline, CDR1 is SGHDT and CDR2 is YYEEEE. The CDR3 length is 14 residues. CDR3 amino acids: CASSPGQGAQPQHF. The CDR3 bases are TGTGCCAGCAGCCCGGGACAGGGAGCCCAGCCCCAGCATTTT.